Listed below are T cell receptor beta chains from one sample, sequenced in a study of vaccination and CD4 T cells after COVID-19. No antigen has been identified for these receptors. TCRdb redid the calling of the PCR reads with MiXCR, one entry per CDR3 protein. In the table there are over 14,000 distinct CDR3 sequences, roughly 50% of which are singletons. The sample comprised CD4+ T cells from blood, cultured in vitro. The receptors here all came from a human donor who had recovered from COVID-19. The CDR3 runs from the conserved cysteine through the conserved F or W. The order of the fields is D gene, J gene, clone size, V gene, CDR3 DNA, CDR3 protein. The D gene is left open where the match is weak. The size field is filled for only some rows; it gives once, few, many or a size class.

d_call: .
j_call: TRBJ2-2
clone_size: .
v_call: TRBV7-2
cdr3_nt: TGTGCCAGCAGCTTAGAACGGCACAGCCAGCTGAACACCGGGGAGCTGTTTTTT
cdr3_aa: CASSLERHSQLNTGELFF

d_call: .
j_call: TRBJ2-7
clone_size: .
v_call: TRBV20-1
cdr3_nt: TGCAGTGCGCTCCGGGACCAAGCGTCCTATGAGCAGTACTTC
cdr3_aa: CSALRDQASYEQYF

d_call: .
j_call: TRBJ2-3
clone_size: .
v_call: TRBV7-9
cdr3_nt: TGTGCCAGCAGCTTAGGACACGAGGGCACAGATACGCAGTATTTT
cdr3_aa: CASSLGHEGTDTQYF

d_call: .
j_call: TRBJ2-2
clone_size: .
v_call: TRBV19
cdr3_nt: TGTGCCAGTAGTAACGCGAACACCGGGGAGCTGTTTTTT
cdr3_aa: CASSNANTGELFF

d_call: TRBD1
j_call: TRBJ2-3
clone_size: .
v_call: TRBV6-1
cdr3_nt: TGTGCCAGCAGTCCGCGACAGGGGGTTTTTACGCAGTATTTT
cdr3_aa: CASSPRQGVFTQYF

d_call: .
j_call: TRBJ2-7
clone_size: .
v_call: TRBV19
cdr3_nt: TGTGCCAGTAGTATAGAGCCAGGGCCCTCCTACGAGCAGTACTTC
cdr3_aa: CASSIEPGPSYEQYF

d_call: TRBD1
j_call: TRBJ1-5
clone_size: .
v_call: TRBV28
cdr3_nt: TGTGCCAGCAGGTCCGGGACAGGGTGGGGTCAGCCCCAGCATTTT
cdr3_aa: CASRSGTGWGQPQHF

d_call: .
j_call: TRBJ1-5
clone_size: few
v_call: TRBV20-1
cdr3_nt: TGCAGTGCTAGAGATTGGGAGGGGAGTCAGCCCCAGCATTTT
cdr3_aa: CSARDWEGSQPQHF

d_call: .
j_call: TRBJ2-3
clone_size: few
v_call: TRBV19
cdr3_nt: TGTGCCAGTAGTATAACGGGGGATACGCAGTATTTT
cdr3_aa: CASSITGDTQYF

d_call: TRBD1
j_call: TRBJ2-6
clone_size: .
v_call: TRBV5-1
cdr3_nt: TGCGCCGGCAGCTCAGGGACAGCAAGCTCTGGGGCCAACGTCCTGACTTTC
cdr3_aa: CAGSSGTASSGANVLTF

d_call: .
j_call: TRBJ1-5
clone_size: few
v_call: TRBV20-1
cdr3_nt: TGCAGTGCTATCCCCGGACAGTCCAATCAGCCCCAGCATTTT
cdr3_aa: CSAIPGQSNQPQHF

d_call: .
j_call: TRBJ2-5
clone_size: .
v_call: TRBV19
cdr3_nt: TGTGCCAGCAGCAAAGGACGAACAGGGGAGACCCAGTACTTC
cdr3_aa: CASSKGRTGETQYF

d_call: .
j_call: TRBJ1-3
clone_size: few
v_call: TRBV2
cdr3_nt: TGTGCCAGCAGTGATCAGAGGGGAAACACCATATATTTT
cdr3_aa: CASSDQRGNTIYF

d_call: .
j_call: TRBJ1-3
clone_size: few
v_call: TRBV11-3
cdr3_nt: TGTGCCAGCAGCTCCCCGCCCGTGAACACCATATATTTT
cdr3_aa: CASSSPPVNTIYF

d_call: TRBD2
j_call: TRBJ2-6
clone_size: .
v_call: TRBV20-1
cdr3_nt: TGCAGTGCTCTAGCGGGGGGGAGCTCTGGGGCCAACGTCCTGACTTTC
cdr3_aa: CSALAGGSSGANVLTF

d_call: .
j_call: TRBJ2-1
clone_size: .
v_call: TRBV20-1
cdr3_nt: TGCAGTGCTTACTACAATGAGCAGTTCTTC
cdr3_aa: CSAYYNEQFF

d_call: .
j_call: TRBJ2-5
clone_size: .
v_call: TRBV5-6
cdr3_nt: TGTGCCAGCAGCTTGCGGGAGACCCAGTACTTC
cdr3_aa: CASSLRETQYF

d_call: .
j_call: TRBJ2-3
clone_size: .
v_call: TRBV6-1
cdr3_nt: TGTGCCACCTCGACTAGTTTTTCAGATACGCAGTATTTT
cdr3_aa: CATSTSFSDTQYF

d_call: .
j_call: TRBJ1-4
clone_size: .
v_call: TRBV27
cdr3_nt: TGTGCCAGCAGTCCGCATTGGGATGAAAAACTGTTTTTT
cdr3_aa: CASSPHWDEKLFF

d_call: .
j_call: TRBJ1-5
clone_size: few
v_call: TRBV10-3
cdr3_nt: TGTGCCATCAGTGAGAATAATCTTAGCAATCAGCCCCAGCATTTT
cdr3_aa: CAISENNLSNQPQHF

d_call: .
j_call: TRBJ2-7
clone_size: .
v_call: TRBV11-3
cdr3_nt: TGTGCCAGCAGCTTAGGCGGGCTTAGCTCCTACGAGCAGTACTTC
cdr3_aa: CASSLGGLSSYEQYF

d_call: .
j_call: TRBJ2-3
clone_size: .
v_call: TRBV14
cdr3_nt: TGTGCCAGCAGCCAGATGGGGAGGGATACGCAGTATTTT
cdr3_aa: CASSQMGRDTQYF

d_call: .
j_call: TRBJ1-2
clone_size: .
v_call: TRBV18
cdr3_nt: TGTGCCACCCGAGACGGGACGGGGTATGGCTACACCTTC
cdr3_aa: CATRDGTGYGYTF

d_call: TRBD1
j_call: TRBJ2-1
clone_size: .
v_call: TRBV2
cdr3_nt: TGTGCCAGCAGTCAGGGGGCGAGCTCCTACAATGAGCAGTTCTTC
cdr3_aa: CASSQGASSYNEQFF

d_call: TRBD1
j_call: TRBJ1-6
clone_size: once
v_call: TRBV28
cdr3_nt: TGTGCCAGCAGTTTATTAGGGGGCGGCGGTAATTCACCCCTCCACTTT
cdr3_aa: CASSLLGGGGNSPLHF

d_call: TRBD2
j_call: TRBJ2-1
clone_size: .
v_call: TRBV7-2
cdr3_nt: TGTGCCAGCAGCTGGGGACTAGCGGGACAAAGTACGTTCTTC
cdr3_aa: CASSWGLAGQSTFF

d_call: .
j_call: TRBJ1-2
clone_size: .
v_call: TRBV5-8
cdr3_nt: TGTGCCAGCAGCTTTCGGACTAGACAGACTAACTATGGCTACACCTTC
cdr3_aa: CASSFRTRQTNYGYTF

d_call: .
j_call: TRBJ1-5
clone_size: medium-sized
v_call: TRBV7-3
cdr3_nt: TGTGCCAGCAGCCGGGGCCCCAATCAGCCCCAGCATTTT
cdr3_aa: CASSRGPNQPQHF

d_call: TRBD2
j_call: TRBJ2-1
clone_size: few
v_call: TRBV7-2
cdr3_nt: TGTGCCATCTCCCTTGACCGGACTAGACTGGTCAGTGAGCAGTTCTTC
cdr3_aa: CAISLDRTRLVSEQFF

d_call: .
j_call: TRBJ2-7
clone_size: few
v_call: TRBV6-1
cdr3_nt: TGTGCCAGCAGTGAACAGGGTGTCTCCTCCTACGAGCAGTACTTC
cdr3_aa: CASSEQGVSSYEQYF

d_call: TRBD2
j_call: TRBJ2-1
clone_size: .
v_call: TRBV7-2
cdr3_nt: TGTGCCAGCAGTGGGGAGGGTAGCTCCTACAATGAGCAGTTCTTC
cdr3_aa: CASSGEGSSYNEQFF

d_call: .
j_call: TRBJ2-7
clone_size: .
v_call: TRBV30
cdr3_nt: TGTGCCTGGAGTGTATTTCGGGACGGCCTGAGGGGCGAGCAGTACTTC
cdr3_aa: CAWSVFRDGLRGEQYF

d_call: TRBD2
j_call: TRBJ2-2
clone_size: few
v_call: TRBV20-1
cdr3_nt: TGCAGTGCTAGAGATCCGGGACTAGCGGGAGGGTTGGGGGAGCTGTTTTTT
cdr3_aa: CSARDPGLAGGLGELFF

d_call: .
j_call: TRBJ1-5
clone_size: few
v_call: TRBV28
cdr3_nt: TGTGCCAGCAGAGGGACAACGAATCAGCCCCAGCATTTT
cdr3_aa: CASRGTTNQPQHF

d_call: TRBD2
j_call: TRBJ2-7
clone_size: .
v_call: TRBV6-5
cdr3_nt: TGTGCCAGCAGTTCGATGTTAGCGGGAGGTCGGTTCCACGAGCAGTACTTC
cdr3_aa: CASSSMLAGGRFHEQYF

d_call: TRBD1
j_call: TRBJ2-7
clone_size: .
v_call: TRBV20-1
cdr3_nt: TGCAGTGCCCTGAACGGGGACAGAGGATCCGAGCAGTACTTC
cdr3_aa: CSALNGDRGSEQYF

d_call: TRBD1
j_call: TRBJ1-2
clone_size: few
v_call: TRBV24-1
cdr3_nt: TGTGCCACCAGTGGACAGGGGGAAGGTATAAATGGCTACACCTTC
cdr3_aa: CATSGQGEGINGYTF

d_call: TRBD1
j_call: TRBJ2-7
clone_size: .
v_call: TRBV4-3
cdr3_nt: TGCGCCAGCAGCCCCCGACAGGGGGCTATAGAGCAGTACTTC
cdr3_aa: CASSPRQGAIEQYF

d_call: .
j_call: TRBJ2-4
clone_size: few
v_call: TRBV15
cdr3_nt: TGTGCCACCAGCAGAGCGCGACAGGTCTGGGACATTCAGTACTTC
cdr3_aa: CATSRARQVWDIQYF

d_call: TRBD1
j_call: TRBJ1-1
clone_size: large
v_call: TRBV7-2
cdr3_nt: TGTGCCAGCAGCTCTGGGACAGGGAGGACTGAAGCTTTCTTT
cdr3_aa: CASSSGTGRTEAFF

d_call: .
j_call: TRBJ1-1
clone_size: .
v_call: TRBV27
cdr3_nt: TGTGCCAGCAGTTTATCCAGGGGTGCTGAAGCTTTCTTT
cdr3_aa: CASSLSRGAEAFF

d_call: .
j_call: TRBJ2-3
clone_size: .
v_call: TRBV2
cdr3_nt: TGTGCCAGCAGCCTTTCCTACAGCACAGATACGCAGTATTTT
cdr3_aa: CASSLSYSTDTQYF

d_call: TRBD1
j_call: TRBJ2-5
clone_size: few
v_call: TRBV27
cdr3_nt: TGTGCCAGCAGTTTACCAGGGGGCGTTTCGGAGACCCAGTACTTC
cdr3_aa: CASSLPGGVSETQYF

d_call: .
j_call: TRBJ1-5
clone_size: .
v_call: TRBV10-3
cdr3_nt: TGTGCCATCGGAACAGCTAGCAATCAGCCCCAGCATTTT
cdr3_aa: CAIGTASNQPQHF

d_call: .
j_call: TRBJ1-2
clone_size: .
v_call: TRBV28
cdr3_nt: TGTGCCAGCAGCAACACAGTTAGGTATGGCTACACCTTC
cdr3_aa: CASSNTVRYGYTF

d_call: .
j_call: TRBJ2-5
clone_size: few
v_call: TRBV20-1
cdr3_nt: TGCAGTGCTAGGTCCAGGGTACAAGAGACCCAGTACTTC
cdr3_aa: CSARSRVQETQYF

d_call: TRBD1
j_call: TRBJ1-2
clone_size: .
v_call: TRBV28
cdr3_nt: TGTGCCAGCAGTTTATCGGACAGGGGGGCTTTCAACTATGGCTACACCTTC
cdr3_aa: CASSLSDRGAFNYGYTF

d_call: TRBD2
j_call: TRBJ2-1
clone_size: .
v_call: TRBV24-1
cdr3_nt: TGTGCCACCAGTGATTCGGGACTAGCGCACAATGAGCAGTTCTTC
cdr3_aa: CATSDSGLAHNEQFF

d_call: TRBD1
j_call: TRBJ1-1
clone_size: .
v_call: TRBV28
cdr3_nt: TGTGCCTGTACAGGGGGGAGGCACACTGAAGCTTTCTTT
cdr3_aa: CACTGGRHTEAFF

d_call: .
j_call: TRBJ1-2
clone_size: few
v_call: TRBV6-5
cdr3_nt: TGTGCCAGCAGTTTGCCGGGAGTCCCAGCGTCAAACTATGGCTACACCTTC
cdr3_aa: CASSLPGVPASNYGYTF

d_call: .
j_call: TRBJ1-1
clone_size: .
v_call: TRBV6-1
cdr3_nt: TGTGCCAGCAGAGTACAGGGCAACACTGAAGCTTTCTTT
cdr3_aa: CASRVQGNTEAFF

d_call: .
j_call: TRBJ1-5
clone_size: few
v_call: TRBV11-3
cdr3_nt: TGTGCCAGCAGCTTAGATCAGTGGCAGCCCCAGCATTTT
cdr3_aa: CASSLDQWQPQHF

d_call: .
j_call: TRBJ1-2
clone_size: .
v_call: TRBV21-1
cdr3_nt: TGTGCCAGCAGCAAACCCCAATTAGGTACAAATCCCTATGGCTACACCTTC
cdr3_aa: CASSKPQLGTNPYGYTF

d_call: .
j_call: TRBJ1-3
clone_size: few
v_call: TRBV6-1
cdr3_nt: TGTGCCAGCAGGCGGGCGGGACGAACGGGTGGAAACACCATATATTTT
cdr3_aa: CASRRAGRTGGNTIYF

d_call: TRBD1
j_call: TRBJ1-4
clone_size: .
v_call: TRBV20-1
cdr3_nt: TGCAGTGCCTTGACAGGGAGGGATGAAAAACTGTTTTTT
cdr3_aa: CSALTGRDEKLFF

d_call: .
j_call: TRBJ1-1
clone_size: .
v_call: TRBV11-2
cdr3_nt: TGTGCCAGCAGCTTAGTTGGCAGGGCAGTGAACACTGAAGCTTTCTTT
cdr3_aa: CASSLVGRAVNTEAFF

d_call: TRBD2
j_call: TRBJ2-3
clone_size: .
v_call: TRBV6-4
cdr3_nt: TGTGCCTCGAGCGGGACTAGCGGGAGTGGCACAGATACGCAGTATTTT
cdr3_aa: CASSGTSGSGTDTQYF

d_call: .
j_call: TRBJ1-6
clone_size: few
v_call: TRBV21-1
cdr3_nt: TGTGCCAGCAGCAAAGGTGAGAAGACGCCCGGGGGGAGTTCACCCCTCCACTTT
cdr3_aa: CASSKGEKTPGGSSPLHF